A single sample is the source of the 2 T cell receptor beta chains below, sequenced in a study of T cells in women clearing cervical HPV infection. TCRdb's table, derived via immunoSEQ multiplex PCR, lists solely in-frame clones and lacks some. The listing records about 36,000 clones. Material: blood buffy coat. All receptors come from a woman between 18 and 69 years old with a cervical HPV16 infection that either progressed to CIN3+ or cleared (not recorded which).

With regard to this clone: Coverage ceases 3 residues before the CDR3 finishes, and the germline J gene fills in the end. The chain couples TRBV5-6 to TRBJ2-7; 12 bases agree with TRBD2. V lost 3 bases, J lost 2 bases, and 3 bases stayed unmatched. Per the germline V gene, CDR1 is SGHDT and CDR2 is YYEEEE. The CDR3 runs 15 residues. The DNA read from the CDR3 is TGTGCCAGCAGCTGGGGACTAGCGGGTACCTACGAG. It is translated as CASSWGLAGTYE. From start to end, the CDR3 is CASSWGLAGTYEQYF.

In regard to this clone: The read terminates 3 residues before the CDR3 end, so the remaining end is supplied by the germline J gene. The chain has TRBV11-2 and TRBJ2-3; 10 bases line up with TRBD2. Germline V CDR1 and CDR2: SGHAT, FQNNGV. The CDR3 spans 15 residues. J lost 7 bases, V lost 3 bases, and 7 bases had no gene match. CDR3 in amino acids: CASSLGSSGGYTQYF. Incomplete CDR3 DNA: TGTGCCAGCAGCTTGGGCTCTAGCGGGGGATATACG. Full variable domain (outside the CDR3, taken from reference TRBV11-2 and TRBJ2-3): EAGVAQSPRYKIIEKRQSVAFWCNPISGHATLYWYQQILGQGPKLLIQFQNNGVVDDSQLPKDRFSAERLKGVDSTLKIQPAKLEDSAVYLCASSLGSSGGYTQYFGPGTRLTVL.